This TCR beta chain was retrieved from a study of blood T cell repertoires in COVID-19. About the study: From T cells, B-cell-depleted T cells, or PBMCs came the material, which was cDNA or gDNA.

There are 14 residues in the CDR3. Per the germline V gene, CDR1 is GTSNPN and CDR2 is SVGIG (reference sequence). Between the trimmed V and J ends, which lost 1 base and 0 bases, there was a span of 7 bases. Data came from immunoSEQ multiplex PCR; TCRdb stores just in-frame clones and leaves some out. The profile shows about 100,000 clones, 69% of them singletons. There are a few counts of this clone. The TCR sequence derives from a man of 80 years or more with acute or convalescent COVID-19. J is TRBJ1-3 and V is TRBV30; no clear D gene. Sequences were obtained from peripheral blood. The CDR3 is CAWSASNSGNTIYF. CDR3 DNA sequence: TGTGCCTGGAGTGCTTCTAACTCTGGAAACACCATATATTTT.